This note documents a single TCR beta chain sequence. Its cognate antigen is unknown. V lost 3 bases and J lost 0, with 7 bases in between. CDR1 and CDR2 (germline): SGDLS, YYNGEE. CDR3 length: 14 residues. This specimen belongs to a study of shared clonotypes between healthy human individuals. Study results and caveats: Rarefaction analysis demonstrated incomplete sorted-subset sequencing notwithstanding large depth. The study generally estimated greater richness for naive than memory subsets. Relative to their counterparts shared across all four donors, non-shared clonotypes exhibited diminished generation probabilities.

Sequencing was performed with immunoSEQ multiplex PCR; in TCRdb, only in-frame clones are kept and a portion is missing. The sample has around 1.1 million clones, about 80% seen once. The V gene is TRBV9, the J gene TRBJ1-3; no clear D. The specimen sequenced was memory CD4+ T cells from PBMCs. Specified subset: CD45RA-negative fraction. The sequence came from a man aged 18 to 30 in good health. Some clones in this sample may be carry-over from other donors' samples. The CDR3 bases are TGTGCCAGCAGCGCCCAGAGCTCTGGAAACACCATATATTTT. Translated: CASSAQSSGNTIYF.